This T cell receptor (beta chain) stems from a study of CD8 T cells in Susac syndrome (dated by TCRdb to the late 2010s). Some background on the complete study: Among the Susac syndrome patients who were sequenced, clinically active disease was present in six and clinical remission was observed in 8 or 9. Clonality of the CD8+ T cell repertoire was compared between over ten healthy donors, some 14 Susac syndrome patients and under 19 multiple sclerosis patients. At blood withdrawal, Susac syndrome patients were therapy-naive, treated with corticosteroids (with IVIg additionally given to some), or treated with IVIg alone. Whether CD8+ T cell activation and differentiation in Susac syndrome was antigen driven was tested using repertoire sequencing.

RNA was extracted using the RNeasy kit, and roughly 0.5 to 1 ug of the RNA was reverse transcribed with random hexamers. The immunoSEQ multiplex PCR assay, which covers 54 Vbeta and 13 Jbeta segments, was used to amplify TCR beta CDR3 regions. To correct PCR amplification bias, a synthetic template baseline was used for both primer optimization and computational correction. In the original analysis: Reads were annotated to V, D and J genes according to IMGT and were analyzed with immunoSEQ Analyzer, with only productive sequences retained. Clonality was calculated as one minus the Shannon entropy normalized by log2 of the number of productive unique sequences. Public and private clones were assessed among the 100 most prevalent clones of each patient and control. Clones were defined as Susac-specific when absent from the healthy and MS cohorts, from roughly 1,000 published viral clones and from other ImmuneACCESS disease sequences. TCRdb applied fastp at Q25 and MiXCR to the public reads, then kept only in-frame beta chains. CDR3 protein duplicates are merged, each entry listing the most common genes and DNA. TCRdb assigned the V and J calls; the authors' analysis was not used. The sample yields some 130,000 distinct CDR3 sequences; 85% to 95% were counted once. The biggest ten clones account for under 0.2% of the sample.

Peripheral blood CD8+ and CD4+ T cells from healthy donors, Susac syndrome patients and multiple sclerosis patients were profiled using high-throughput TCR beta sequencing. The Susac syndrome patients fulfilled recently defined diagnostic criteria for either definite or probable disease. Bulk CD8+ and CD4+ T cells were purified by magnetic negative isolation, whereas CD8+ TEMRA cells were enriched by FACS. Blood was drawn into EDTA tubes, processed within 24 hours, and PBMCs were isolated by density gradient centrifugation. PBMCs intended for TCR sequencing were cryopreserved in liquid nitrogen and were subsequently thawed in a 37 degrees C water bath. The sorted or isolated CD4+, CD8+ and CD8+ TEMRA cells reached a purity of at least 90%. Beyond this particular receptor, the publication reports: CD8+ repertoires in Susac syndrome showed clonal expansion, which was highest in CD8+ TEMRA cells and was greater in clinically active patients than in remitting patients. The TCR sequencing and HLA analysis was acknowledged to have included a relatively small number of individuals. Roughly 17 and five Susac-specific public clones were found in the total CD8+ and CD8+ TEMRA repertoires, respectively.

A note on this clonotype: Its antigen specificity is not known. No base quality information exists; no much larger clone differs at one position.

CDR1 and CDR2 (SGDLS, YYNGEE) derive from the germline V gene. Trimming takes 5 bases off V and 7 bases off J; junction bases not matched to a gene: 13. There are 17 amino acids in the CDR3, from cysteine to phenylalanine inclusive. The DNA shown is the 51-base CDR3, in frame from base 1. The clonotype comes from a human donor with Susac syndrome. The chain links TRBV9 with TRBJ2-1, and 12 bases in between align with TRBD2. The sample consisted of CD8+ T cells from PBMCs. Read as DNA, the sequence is TGTGCCAGCAGAGGTGACGGTGGACTAGCGGGACGGAATGAGCAGTTCTTC. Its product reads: CASRGDGGLAGRNEQFF.